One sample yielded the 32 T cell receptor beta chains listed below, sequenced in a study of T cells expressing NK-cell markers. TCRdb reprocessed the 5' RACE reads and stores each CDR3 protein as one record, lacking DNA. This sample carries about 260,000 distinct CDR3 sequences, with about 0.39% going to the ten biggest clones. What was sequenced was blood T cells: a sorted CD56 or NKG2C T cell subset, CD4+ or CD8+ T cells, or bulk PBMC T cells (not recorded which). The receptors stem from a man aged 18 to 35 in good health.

The CDR3 spells CASSLIGTGLYNEQFF. The chain joins TRBV7-6 to TRBJ2-1; TCRdb's assignment of TRBD1 cannot be checked, as there is no DNA. This CDR3 spans 16 amino acids. Germline V CDR1 and CDR2: SGHVS, FNYEAQ.

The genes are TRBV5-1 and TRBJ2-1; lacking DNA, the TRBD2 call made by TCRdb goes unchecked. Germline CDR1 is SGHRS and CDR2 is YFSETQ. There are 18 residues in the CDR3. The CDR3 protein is CASSLDRVGLAGGNEQFF.

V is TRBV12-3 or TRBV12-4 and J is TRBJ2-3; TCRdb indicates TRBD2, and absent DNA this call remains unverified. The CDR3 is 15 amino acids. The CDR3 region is CASSRLAGVTDTQYF.

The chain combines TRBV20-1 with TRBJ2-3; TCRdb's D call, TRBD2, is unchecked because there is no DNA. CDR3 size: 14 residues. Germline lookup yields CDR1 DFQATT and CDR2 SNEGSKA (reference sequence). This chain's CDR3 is CSARGDWRTDTQYF.

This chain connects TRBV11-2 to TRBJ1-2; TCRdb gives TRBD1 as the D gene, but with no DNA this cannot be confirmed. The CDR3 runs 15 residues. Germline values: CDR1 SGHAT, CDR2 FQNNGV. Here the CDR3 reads CASSLVMTDIYGYTF.

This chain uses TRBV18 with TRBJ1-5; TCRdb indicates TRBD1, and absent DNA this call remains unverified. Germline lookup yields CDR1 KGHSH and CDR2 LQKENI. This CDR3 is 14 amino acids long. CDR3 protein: CASDHRAVHQPQHF.

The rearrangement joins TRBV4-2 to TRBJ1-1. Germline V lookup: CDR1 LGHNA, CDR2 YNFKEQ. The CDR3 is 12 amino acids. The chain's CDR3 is CASSQETDEAFF.

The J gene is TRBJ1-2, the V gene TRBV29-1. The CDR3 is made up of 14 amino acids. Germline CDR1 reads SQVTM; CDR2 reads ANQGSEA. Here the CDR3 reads CSVESSDWAKGYTF.

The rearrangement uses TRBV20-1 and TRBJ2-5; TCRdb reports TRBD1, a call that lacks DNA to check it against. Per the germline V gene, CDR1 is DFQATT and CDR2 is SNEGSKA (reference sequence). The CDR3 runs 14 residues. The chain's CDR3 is CSASRTAIQETQYF.

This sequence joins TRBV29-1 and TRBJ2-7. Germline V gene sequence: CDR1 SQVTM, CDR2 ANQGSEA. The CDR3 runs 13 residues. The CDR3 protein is CSVERGSGYEQYF.

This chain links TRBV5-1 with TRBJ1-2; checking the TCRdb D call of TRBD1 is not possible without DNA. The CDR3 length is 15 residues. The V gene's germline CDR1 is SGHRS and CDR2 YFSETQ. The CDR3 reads CASSAGQGRNYGYTF.

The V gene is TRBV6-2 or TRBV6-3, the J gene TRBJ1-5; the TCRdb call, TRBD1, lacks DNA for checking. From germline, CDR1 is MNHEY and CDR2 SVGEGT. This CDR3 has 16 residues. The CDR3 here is CASSPRRDRGNQPQHF.

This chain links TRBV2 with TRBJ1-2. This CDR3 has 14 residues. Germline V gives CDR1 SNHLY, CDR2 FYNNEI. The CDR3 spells CASSTLEGNYGYTF.

CDR3: CASSSSGRDEQFF. The V gene is TRBV6-6, the J gene TRBJ2-1; absent DNA, TCRdb's TRBD2 call cannot be checked. Germline values: CDR1 MNHNY, CDR2 SVGAGI (reference sequence). The CDR3 sequence is 13 residues long.

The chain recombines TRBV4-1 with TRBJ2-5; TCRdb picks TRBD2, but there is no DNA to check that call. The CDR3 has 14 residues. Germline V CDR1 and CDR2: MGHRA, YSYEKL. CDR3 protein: CASSQPAGRETQYF.

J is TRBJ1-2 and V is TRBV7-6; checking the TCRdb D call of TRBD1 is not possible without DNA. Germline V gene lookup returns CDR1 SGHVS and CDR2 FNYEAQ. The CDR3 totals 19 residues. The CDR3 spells CASSPFFGGTAGVNYGYTF.

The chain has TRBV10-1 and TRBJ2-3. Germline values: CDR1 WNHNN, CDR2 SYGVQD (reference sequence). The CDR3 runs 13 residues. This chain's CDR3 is CASSESFTDTQYF.

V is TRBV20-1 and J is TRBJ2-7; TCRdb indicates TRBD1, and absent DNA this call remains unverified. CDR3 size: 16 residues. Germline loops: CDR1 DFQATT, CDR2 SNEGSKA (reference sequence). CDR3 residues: CSARADSPVGSYEQYF.

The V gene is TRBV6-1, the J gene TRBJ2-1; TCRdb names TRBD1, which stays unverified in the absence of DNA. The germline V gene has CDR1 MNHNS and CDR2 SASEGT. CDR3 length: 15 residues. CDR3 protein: CASRGGLGLYNEQFF.

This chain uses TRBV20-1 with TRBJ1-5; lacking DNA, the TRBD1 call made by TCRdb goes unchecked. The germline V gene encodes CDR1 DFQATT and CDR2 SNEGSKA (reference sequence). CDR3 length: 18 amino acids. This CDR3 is CSAIGQEVIAYSNQPQHF.

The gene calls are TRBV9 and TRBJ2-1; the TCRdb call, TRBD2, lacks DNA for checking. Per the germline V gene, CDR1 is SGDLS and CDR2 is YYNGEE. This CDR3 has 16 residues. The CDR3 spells CASSAGSGLELNEQFF.

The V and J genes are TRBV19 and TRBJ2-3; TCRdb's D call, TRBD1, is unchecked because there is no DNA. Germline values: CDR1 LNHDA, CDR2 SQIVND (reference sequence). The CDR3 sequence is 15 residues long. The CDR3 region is CASNSRTGVADTQYF.

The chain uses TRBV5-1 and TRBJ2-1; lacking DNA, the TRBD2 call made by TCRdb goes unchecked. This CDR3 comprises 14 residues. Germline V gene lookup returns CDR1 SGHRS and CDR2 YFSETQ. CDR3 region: CASSLRAQWGEQFF.

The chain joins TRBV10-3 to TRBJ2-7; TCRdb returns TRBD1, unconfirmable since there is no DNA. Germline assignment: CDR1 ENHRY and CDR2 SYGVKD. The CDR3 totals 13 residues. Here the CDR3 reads CAISDRGPDEQYF.

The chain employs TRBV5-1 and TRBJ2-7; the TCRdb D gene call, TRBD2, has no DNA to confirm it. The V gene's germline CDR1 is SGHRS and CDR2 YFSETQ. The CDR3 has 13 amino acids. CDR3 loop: CASSGPPRREQYF.

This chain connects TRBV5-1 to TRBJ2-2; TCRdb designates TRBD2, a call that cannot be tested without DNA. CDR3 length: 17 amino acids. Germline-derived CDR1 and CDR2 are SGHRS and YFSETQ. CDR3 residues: CASSPGLAGGEGGELFF.

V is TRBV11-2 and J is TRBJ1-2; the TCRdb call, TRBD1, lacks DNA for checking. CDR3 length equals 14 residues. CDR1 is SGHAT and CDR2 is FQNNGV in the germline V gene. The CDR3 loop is CASSLSTGDYGYTF. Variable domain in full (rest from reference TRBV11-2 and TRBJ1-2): EAGVAQSPRYKIIEKRQSVAFWCNPISGHATLYWYQQILGQGPKLLIQFQNNGVVDDSQLPKDRFSAERLKGVDSTLKIQPAKLEDSAVYLCASSLSTGDYGYTFGSGTRLTVV.

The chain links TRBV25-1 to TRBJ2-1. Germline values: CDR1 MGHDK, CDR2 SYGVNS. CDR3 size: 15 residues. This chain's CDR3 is CASSEHDSVGNEQFF.

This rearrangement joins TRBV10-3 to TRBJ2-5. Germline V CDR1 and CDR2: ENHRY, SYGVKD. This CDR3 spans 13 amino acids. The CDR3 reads CAISGSIQETQYF.

CDR3 in amino acids: CSLRPRLIYNEQFF. The J gene is TRBJ2-1, the V gene TRBV29-1. CDR1 and CDR2 from the germline V gene are SQVTM and ANQGSEA. The CDR3 consists of 14 residues.

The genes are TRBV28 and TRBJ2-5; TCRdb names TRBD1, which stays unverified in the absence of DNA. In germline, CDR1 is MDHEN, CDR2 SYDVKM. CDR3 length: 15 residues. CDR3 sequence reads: CASIGRGGVGETQYF.

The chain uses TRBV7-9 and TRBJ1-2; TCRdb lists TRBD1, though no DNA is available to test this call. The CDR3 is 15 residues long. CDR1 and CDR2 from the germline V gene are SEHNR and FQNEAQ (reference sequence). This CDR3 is CASSSPDRGLYGYTF.